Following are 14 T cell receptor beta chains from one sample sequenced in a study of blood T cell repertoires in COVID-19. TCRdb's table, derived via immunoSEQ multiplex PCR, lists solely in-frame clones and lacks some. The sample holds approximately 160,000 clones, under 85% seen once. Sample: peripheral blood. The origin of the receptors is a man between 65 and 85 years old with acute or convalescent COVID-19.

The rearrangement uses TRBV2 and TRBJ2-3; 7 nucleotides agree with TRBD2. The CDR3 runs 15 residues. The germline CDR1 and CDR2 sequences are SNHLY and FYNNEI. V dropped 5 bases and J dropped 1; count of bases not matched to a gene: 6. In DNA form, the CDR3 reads TGTGCCAGCAGTCGAGCGGGGCGAGGCACAGATACGCAGTATTTT. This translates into CASSRAGRGTDTQYF.

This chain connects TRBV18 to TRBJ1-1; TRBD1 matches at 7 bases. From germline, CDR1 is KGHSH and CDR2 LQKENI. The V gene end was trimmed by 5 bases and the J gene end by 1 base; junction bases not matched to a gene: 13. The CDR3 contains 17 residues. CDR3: CASSERDSNSRNTEAFF. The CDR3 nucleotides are TGTGCCAGCTCAGAACGGGACAGCAACTCCCGGAACACTGAAGCTTTCTTT.

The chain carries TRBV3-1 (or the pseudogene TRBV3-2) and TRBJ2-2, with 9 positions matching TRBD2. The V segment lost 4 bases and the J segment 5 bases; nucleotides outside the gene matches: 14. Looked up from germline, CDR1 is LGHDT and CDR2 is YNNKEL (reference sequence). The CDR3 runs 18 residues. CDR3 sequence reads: CASSPGTNAGGGTGELFF. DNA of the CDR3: TGTGCCAGCAGCCCCGGGACCAACGCGGGAGGGGGGACCGGGGAGCTGTTTTTT.

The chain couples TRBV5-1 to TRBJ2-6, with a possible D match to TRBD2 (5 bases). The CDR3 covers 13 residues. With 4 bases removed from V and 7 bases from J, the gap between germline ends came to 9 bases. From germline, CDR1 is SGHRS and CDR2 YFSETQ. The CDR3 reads CASSPEVANVLTF. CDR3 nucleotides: TGCGCCAGCAGCCCGGAGGTTGCCAACGTCCTGACTTTC.

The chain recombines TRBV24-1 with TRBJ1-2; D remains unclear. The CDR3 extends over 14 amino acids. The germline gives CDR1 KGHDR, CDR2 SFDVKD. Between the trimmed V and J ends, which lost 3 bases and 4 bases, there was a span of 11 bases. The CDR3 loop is CATSDEGSLYGYTF. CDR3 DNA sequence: TGTGCCACCAGTGATGAGGGCAGTCTCTATGGCTACACCTTC.

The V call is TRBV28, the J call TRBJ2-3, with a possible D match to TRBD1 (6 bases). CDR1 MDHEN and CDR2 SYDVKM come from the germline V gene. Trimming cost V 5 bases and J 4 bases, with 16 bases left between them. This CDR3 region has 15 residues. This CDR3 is CASSSRTVWADTQYF. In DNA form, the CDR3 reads TGTGCCAGCAGTAGCAGGACAGTTTGGGCAGATACGCAGTATTTT.

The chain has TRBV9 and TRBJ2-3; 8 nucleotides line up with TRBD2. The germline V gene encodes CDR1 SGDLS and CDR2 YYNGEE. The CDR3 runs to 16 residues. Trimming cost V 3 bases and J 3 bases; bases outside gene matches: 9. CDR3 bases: TGTGCCAGCAGCGCTGGGACTAGTGACTGGACAGATACGCAGTATTTT. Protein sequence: CASSAGTSDWTDTQYF.

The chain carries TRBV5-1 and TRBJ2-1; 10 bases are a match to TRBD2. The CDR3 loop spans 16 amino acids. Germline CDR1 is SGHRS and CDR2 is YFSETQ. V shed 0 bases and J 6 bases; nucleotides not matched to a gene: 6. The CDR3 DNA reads TGCGCCAGCAGCTTGGCGAGCGGGAGGGCGGCCAATGAGCAGTTCTTC. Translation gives CASSLASGRAANEQFF. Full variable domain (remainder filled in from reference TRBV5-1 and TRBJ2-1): KAGVTQTPRYLIKTRGQQVTLSCSPISGHRSVSWYQQTPGQGLQFLFEYFSETQRNKGNFPGRFSGRQFSNSRSEMNVSTLELGDSALYLCASSLASGRAANEQFFGPGTRLTVL.

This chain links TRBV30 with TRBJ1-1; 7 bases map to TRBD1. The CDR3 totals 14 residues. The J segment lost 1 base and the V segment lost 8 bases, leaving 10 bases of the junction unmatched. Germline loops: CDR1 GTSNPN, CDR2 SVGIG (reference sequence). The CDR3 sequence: CAGRQGLSNTEAFF. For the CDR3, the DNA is TGTGCCGGTCGACAGGGACTCTCGAACACTGAAGCTTTCTTT.

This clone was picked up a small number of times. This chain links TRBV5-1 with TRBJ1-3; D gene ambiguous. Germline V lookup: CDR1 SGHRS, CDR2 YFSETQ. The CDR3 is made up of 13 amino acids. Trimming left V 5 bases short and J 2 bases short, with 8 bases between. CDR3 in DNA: TGCGCCAGCAGTAGCGGCACTGGAAACACCATATATTTT. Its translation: CASSSGTGNTIYF. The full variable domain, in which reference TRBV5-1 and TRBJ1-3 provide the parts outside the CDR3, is KAGVTQTPRYLIKTRGQQVTLSCSPISGHRSVSWYQQTPGQGLQFLFEYFSETQRNKGNFPGRFSGRQFSNSRSEMNVSTLELGDSALYLCASSSGTGNTIYFGEGSWLTVV.

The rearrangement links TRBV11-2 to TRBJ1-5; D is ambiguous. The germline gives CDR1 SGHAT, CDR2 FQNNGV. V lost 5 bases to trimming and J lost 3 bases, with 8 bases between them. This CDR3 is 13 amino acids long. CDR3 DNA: TGTGCCAGCAGCCAGAGGAACAATCAGCCCCAGCATTTT. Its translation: CASSQRNNQPQHF.

CDR3 nucleotides: TGCGCCAGCAGCATCGGACAGGGGGCAACTAATGAAAAACTGTTTTTT. It codes for CASSIGQGATNEKLFF. The chain links TRBV5-1 to TRBJ1-4, with 10 bases lining up with TRBD1. The J segment lost 0 bases and the V segment lost 4 bases, leaving 3 bases of the junction unmatched. There are 16 residues in the CDR3. CDR1 and CDR2 (germline): SGHRS, YFSETQ.

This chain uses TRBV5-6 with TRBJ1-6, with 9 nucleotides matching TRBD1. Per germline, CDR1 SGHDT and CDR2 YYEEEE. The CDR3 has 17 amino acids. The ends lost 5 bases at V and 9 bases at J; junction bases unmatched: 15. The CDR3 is CASSFFAGQGRGSPLHF. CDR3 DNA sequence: TGTGCCAGCAGTTTCTTTGCCGGACAGGGGAGGGGTTCACCCCTCCACTTT.

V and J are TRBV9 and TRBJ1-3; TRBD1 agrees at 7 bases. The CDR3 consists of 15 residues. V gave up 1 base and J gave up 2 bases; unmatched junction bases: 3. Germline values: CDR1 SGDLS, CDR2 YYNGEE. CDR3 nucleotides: TGTGCCAGCAGCGTATTAGACAGGGCTGGAAACACCATATATTTT. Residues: CASSVLDRAGNTIYF. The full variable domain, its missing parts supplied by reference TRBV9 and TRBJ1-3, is DSGVTQTPKHLITATGQRVTLRCSPRSGDLSVYWYQQSLDQGLQFLIQYYNGEERAKGNILERFSAQQFPDLHSELNLSSLELGDSALYFCASSVLDRAGNTIYFGEGSWLTVV.